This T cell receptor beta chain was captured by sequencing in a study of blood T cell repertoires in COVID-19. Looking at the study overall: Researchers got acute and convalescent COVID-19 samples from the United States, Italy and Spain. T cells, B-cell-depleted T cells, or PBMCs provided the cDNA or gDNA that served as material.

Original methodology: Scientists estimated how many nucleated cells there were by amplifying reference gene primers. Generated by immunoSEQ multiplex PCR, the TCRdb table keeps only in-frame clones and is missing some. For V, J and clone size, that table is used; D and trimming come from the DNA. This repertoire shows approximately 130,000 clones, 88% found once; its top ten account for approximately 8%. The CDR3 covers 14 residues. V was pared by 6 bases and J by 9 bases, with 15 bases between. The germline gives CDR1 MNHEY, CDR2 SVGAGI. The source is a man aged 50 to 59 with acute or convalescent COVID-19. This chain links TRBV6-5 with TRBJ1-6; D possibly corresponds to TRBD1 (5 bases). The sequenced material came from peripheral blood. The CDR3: CASRPGTGGSPLHF. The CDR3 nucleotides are TGTGCCAGCAGGCCCGGGACGGGAGGTTCACCCCTCCACTTT.